Listed here are 26 T cell receptor beta chains from one sample, sequenced in a study of blood T cell repertoires in COVID-19. Here immunoSEQ multiplex PCR was the method, and the copy in TCRdb shows in-frame clones only, minus some. Of about 58,000 clones detected, 80% to 90% appear once; the ten largest clones hold roughly 8%. Specimen: peripheral blood. The receptors come from a woman aged 70-85 years with active COVID-19.

The chain uses TRBV29-1 and TRBJ2-7; TRBD1 matches at 11 bases. Germline V CDR1 and CDR2: SQVTM, ANQGSEA. The CDR3 totals 14 residues. The V segment lost 6 bases and the J segment 0 bases; nucleotides outside the gene matches: 4. In DNA form, the CDR3 reads TGCAGCGTGGGGGGACAGGGGGGCTCCTACGAGCAGTACTTC. Protein: CSVGGQGGSYEQYF.

This rearrangement joins TRBV5-1 to TRBJ2-3; TRBD1 matches 7 bases. V shed 5 bases, J shed 4 bases, and the junction held 10 bases outside the gene matches. The CDR3 totals 15 residues. Looked up from germline, CDR1 is SGHRS and CDR2 is YFSETQ. DNA of the CDR3: TGCGCCAGCAGTGGGGAAGGGGGCGCGGCAGATACGCAGTATTTT. Its translation: CASSGEGGAADTQYF.

As concerns this clone: This CDR3 is also generated by other DNA sequences in the sample. Written as DNA, the CDR3 is TGTGCCAGTAGTATCGGCAGGGCGAACACTGAAGCTTTCTTT. Its protein product is CASSIGRANTEAFF. The chain links TRBV19 to TRBJ1-1; D is perhaps TRBD1 (5 bases). V lost 3 bases and J 1 base, leaving 9 bases between the germline ends. CDR3 size: 14 residues. Per germline, CDR1 LNHDA and CDR2 SQIVND (reference sequence).

The chain combines TRBV6-5 with TRBJ2-3; maybe TRBD2 (5 bases). The CDR3 extends over 14 amino acids. Germline lookup yields CDR1 MNHEY and CDR2 SVGAGI. Trimming pared 4 bases from V and 4 bases from J, leaving 12 bases between. CDR3 region: CASSSELEADTQYF. CDR3 nucleotides: TGTGCCAGCAGTTCTGAGTTGGAGGCAGATACGCAGTATTTT.

The V call is TRBV5-1, the J call TRBJ2-3; 12 nucleotides match TRBD1. This CDR3 is built from 15 residues. From germline, CDR1 is SGHRS and CDR2 YFSETQ. V lost 5 bases, J lost 4 bases, and 5 bases stayed unmatched. In DNA form, the CDR3 reads TGCGCCAGCAGACGGGGACAGGGGGCCTCAGATACGCAGTATTTT. It yields the protein CASRRGQGASDTQYF. The full variable domain, in which reference TRBV5-1 and TRBJ2-3 provide the parts outside the CDR3, is KAGVTQTPRYLIKTRGQQVTLSCSPISGHRSVSWYQQTPGQGLQFLFEYFSETQRNKGNFPGRFSGRQFSNSRSEMNVSTLELGDSALYLCASRRGQGASDTQYFGPGTRLTVL.

The chain has TRBV19 and TRBJ2-1, with 15 bases identical to TRBD2. J was trimmed by 4 bases and V by 4 bases; bases with no gene match: 14. The CDR3 contains 20 residues. The V gene's germline CDR1 is LNHDA and CDR2 SQIVND (reference sequence). CDR3 bases: TGTGCCAGTAGTACCATCCCCGGGACTAGCGGGAGGAGAACGTACAATGAGCAGTTCTTC. Translated, it gives CASSTIPGTSGRRTYNEQFF.

By sample fraction, this clone is medium-sized. The chain combines TRBV5-5 with TRBJ1-2, with a weak D call TRBD1 (6 bases). V was cut by 7 bases and J by 4 bases, with 26 bases left in between. Germline V gene lookup returns CDR1 SGHKS and CDR2 YYEKEE (reference sequence). CDR3 length: 17 residues. As DNA, the CDR3 is TGTGCCAGCGACTTCTTGGGACACCAACAGGGAAGCTATGGCTACACCTTC. This encodes CASDFLGHQQGSYGYTF.

CDR3 bases: TGTGCCAGCAGCTCCCGGACTAGCGGTCCCTACAATGAGCAGTTCTTC. Translating gives CASSSRTSGPYNEQFF. The rearrangement links TRBV9 to TRBJ2-1; TRBD2 matches at 10 bases. V dropped 4 bases and J dropped 2; count of bases not matched to a gene: 6. CDR3 length: 16 residues. The germline V gene has CDR1 SGDLS and CDR2 YYNGEE.

The sample holds one count of this clone. The CDR3 nucleotides are TGTGCCAGCAGTTTGGGGCACACAGATACGCAGTATTTT. Encoded protein: CASSLGHTDTQYF. The rearrangement links TRBV27 to TRBJ2-3; tentatively, D is TRBD1 (5 bases). The CDR3 is 13 residues long. V lost 3 bases, J lost 2 bases, and 6 bases lay in between. From germline, CDR1 is MNHEY and CDR2 SMNVEV (reference sequence).

The sample holds one count of this clone. CDR3 DNA sequence: TGTGCCAGCAGCTACAGGGGCCTAAGGGGGGAGCTGTTTTTT. Its translation: CASSYRGLRGELFF. The V call is TRBV5-6, the J call TRBJ2-2; TRBD1 matches 7 bases. The V gene's germline CDR1 is SGHDT and CDR2 YYEEEE. This CDR3 is built from 14 residues. After removal of 3 bases from V and 8 bases from J, the junction contained 7 bases not matched to a gene.

The rearrangement uses TRBV28 and TRBJ2-7; TRBD1 matches 9 bases. The length of the CDR3 is 15 residues. In germline, CDR1 is MDHEN, CDR2 SYDVKM. Unmatched junction bases numbered 7, after V lost 3 bases and J lost 4 bases. CDR3 in amino acids: CASSLPGQGNYEQYF. The CDR3 region has the DNA TGTGCCAGCAGTTTGCCGGGACAGGGAAATTACGAGCAGTACTTC. The complete variable domain, with remaining parts taken from reference TRBV28 and TRBJ2-7, reads DVKVTQSSRYLVKRTGEKVFLECVQDMDHENMFWYRQDPGLGLRLIYFSYDVKMKEKGDIPEGYSVSREKKERFSLILESASTNQTSMYLCASSLPGQGNYEQYFGPGTRLTVT.

The genes are TRBV5-1 and TRBJ1-1; no clear D. CDR1 and CDR2 from the germline V gene are SGHRS and YFSETQ. V lost 3 bases and J lost 4, with 13 bases in between. The CDR3 is 14 residues long. The DNA of the CDR3 is TGCGCCAGCAGCTATGGACGGGAGGGCACTGAAGCTTTCTTT. It codes for CASSYGREGTEAFF.

For the CDR3, the DNA is TGTGCCAGCAGGACTAGATTCCGTACAGATACGCAGTATTTT. As protein: CASRTRFRTDTQYF. The V and J genes are TRBV7-9 and TRBJ2-3; D possibly corresponds to TRBD2 (6 bases). The V gene lost 6 bases and the J gene lost 3 bases, with 13 bases spanning the gap. CDR3 length: 14 amino acids. From germline, CDR1 is SEHNR and CDR2 FQNEAQ (reference sequence).

The chain links TRBV7-9 to TRBJ2-3; D unclear. Trimming shortened V by 0 bases and J by 2 bases, and 6 bases separated the two germline ends. The CDR3 spans 14 residues. CDR1 is SEHNR, CDR2 FQNEAQ, per germline (reference sequence). The DNA of the CDR3 is TGTGCCAGCAGCTTAGCGGCCCTCACAGATACGCAGTATTTT. This encodes CASSLAALTDTQYF.

This rearrangement joins TRBV24-1 to TRBJ1-2; the match to TRBD1 covers 10 bases. Germline values: CDR1 KGHDR, CDR2 SFDVKD. The CDR3 contains 16 residues. Unmatched junction bases numbered 6, after V lost 2 bases and J lost 4 bases. The CDR3 DNA reads TGTGCCACCAGTGATTCTCGGACAGGGGGGGTCTATGGCTACACCTTC. Protein: CATSDSRTGGVYGYTF.

A remark on this clone: An end of the junction differs from the germline gene, which may be a read error. This rearrangement joins TRBV7-9 to TRBJ2-5; 7 nucleotides align to TRBD2. Germline V gene data show CDR1 as SEHNR and CDR2 as FQNEAQ (reference sequence). The CDR3 runs to 17 residues. The CDR3 sequence: CASSFPRKREDQETQYF. The CDR3 DNA is TGTGCCAGCAGCTTCCCCCGGAAGCGGGAAGACCAGGAGACCCAGTACTTC.

CDR3 residues: CAWSAPLPGLAKETQYF. CDR3 coding DNA: TGTGCCTGGAGTGCCCCCTTGCCCGGACTAGCCAAAGAGACCCAGTACTTC. The chain has TRBV30 and TRBJ2-5, with 8 positions matching TRBD2. Germline lookup yields CDR1 GTSNPN and CDR2 SVGIG (reference sequence). J gave up 3 bases and V 1 base, and 13 bases lay outside the gene matches. CDR3 length: 17 amino acids.

The rearrangement joins TRBV5-1 to TRBJ2-7; D perhaps matches TRBD2 (7 bases). Trimming cost V 5 bases and J 3 bases, with 21 bases left between them. The CDR3 length is 16 residues. Germline V gives CDR1 SGHRS, CDR2 YFSETQ. The CDR3: CASRLDPGEGDYEQYF. In nucleotides, the CDR3 is TGCGCCAGCAGACTAGATCCTGGGGAGGGGGACTACGAGCAGTACTTC.

The rearrangement joins TRBV28 to TRBJ2-3; 8 bases map to TRBD2. The CDR3 runs to 20 residues. Trimming at V came to 3 bases and at J to 4 bases, leaving 21 bases not matched to a gene. The germline CDR1 and CDR2 sequences are MDHEN and SYDVKM. In DNA, the CDR3 is TGTGCCAGCAGTTTGGTTCAACTAGCGGCCTCTGAGGGGAACCCAGATACGCAGTATTTT. As protein: CASSLVQLAASEGNPDTQYF. Full variable domain (rest looked up from reference TRBV28 and TRBJ2-3): DVKVTQSSRYLVKRTGEKVFLECVQDMDHENMFWYRQDPGLGLRLIYFSYDVKMKEKGDIPEGYSVSREKKERFSLILESASTNQTSMYLCASSLVQLAASEGNPDTQYFGPGTRLTVL.

The CDR3, as DNA: TGTGCCACCAAAGTTAGTAACTATGGCTACACCTTC. Protein sequence: CATKVSNYGYTF. The chain couples TRBV6-5 to TRBJ1-2; D remains ambiguous. V lost 10 bases to trimming and J lost 1 base, with 10 bases between them. The CDR3 contains 12 residues. Germline V CDR1 and CDR2: MNHEY, SVGAGI.

This chain links TRBV5-6 with TRBJ1-1, with 8 bases matching TRBD1. Per germline, CDR1 SGHDT and CDR2 YYEEEE. The J segment lost 5 bases and the V segment lost 3 bases, leaving 3 bases of the junction unmatched. This CDR3 has 13 amino acids. CDR3 sequence: CASSSGGWTEAFF. The CDR3, as DNA: TGTGCCAGCAGCTCAGGGGGCTGGACTGAAGCTTTCTTT.

The gene calls are TRBV28 and TRBJ2-7; D remains ambiguous. This CDR3 spans 13 amino acids. Between the trimmed V and J ends, which lost 2 bases and 2 bases, there was a span of 7 bases. The germline V gene has CDR1 MDHEN and CDR2 SYDVKM. Here the CDR3 DNA reads TGTGCCAGCAGTTTACAAGCCACCTACGAGCAGTACTTC. Protein: CASSLQATYEQYF.

The V gene is TRBV7-9, the J gene TRBJ2-1, with 12 bases fitting TRBD2. Germline V gene lookup returns CDR1 SEHNR and CDR2 FQNEAQ (reference sequence). The CDR3 consists of 16 residues. Trimming took 0 bases from V and 10 from J; bases not matched to a gene: 7. The chain's CDR3 is CASSLAASGRAGEQFF. CDR3 sequence (DNA): TGTGCCAGCAGCTTAGCTGCTAGCGGGAGGGCAGGGGAGCAGTTCTTC. The complete variable domain, with remaining parts taken from reference TRBV7-9 and TRBJ2-1, reads DTGVSQNPRHKITKRGQNVTFRCDPISEHNRLYWYRQTLGQGPEFLTYFQNEAQLEKSRLLSDRFSAERPKGSFSTLEIQRTEQGDSAMYLCASSLAASGRAGEQFFGPGTRLTVL.

The chain joins TRBV28 to TRBJ1-2, with D hard to call. V dropped 10 bases and J dropped 2 bases, with 8 bases sitting between them. Germline CDR1 is MDHEN and CDR2 is SYDVKM. This CDR3 region has 11 residues. CDR3 sequence (DNA): TGTGCCACATACTTAAACTATGGCTACACCTTC. Its translation is CATYLNYGYTF.

Regarding this clone: This sample includes further DNA sequences coding for the same CDR3. The CDR3 sequence is CASSLDLRETQYF. The CDR3 coding sequence is TGTGCCAGCAGCTTAGATCTGAGAGAGACCCAGTACTTC. The chain uses TRBV11-2 and TRBJ2-5; no definite D call. The CDR3 contains 13 residues. The germline V and J ends were trimmed by 0 bases and 4 bases, with 6 bases remaining between them. Germline values: CDR1 SGHAT, CDR2 FQNNGV.

This chain connects TRBV2 to TRBJ2-1; weak D call: TRBD1 (5 bases). Germline CDR1 reads SNHLY; CDR2 reads FYNNEI. CDR3 length equals 15 residues. Deletions cut 4 bases from V and 9 bases from J, with 19 bases between. In DNA form, the CDR3 reads TGTGCCAGCAGTGGCCAGGGCGAAGCGTTGAGTGAGCAGTTCTTC. Its protein is CASSGQGEALSEQFF. The full variable domain, in which reference TRBV2 and TRBJ2-1 provide the parts outside the CDR3, is EPEVTQTPSHQVTQMGQEVILRCVPISNHLYFYWYRQILGQKVEFLVSFYNNEISEKSEIFDDQFSVERPDGSNFTLKIRSTKLEDSAMYFCASSGQGEALSEQFFGPGTRLTVL.